This T cell receptor beta chain was documented in a study of blood T cell repertoires in COVID-19. V shed 6 bases and J 9 bases; nucleotides not matched to a gene: 8. Germline CDR1 reads LGHDT; CDR2 reads YNNKEL (reference sequence). CDR3 size: 14 residues. The repertoire was sequenced with immunoSEQ multiplex PCR; TCRdb's copy has only in-frame clones and lacks some. The data show approximately 150,000 clones, 82% seen once. In its sample, this clone was seen once. Sequenced material: peripheral blood. The receptor was isolated from a woman between 65 and 79 years old with acute or convalescent COVID-19. The chain recombines TRBV3-1 (or the pseudogene TRBV3-2) with TRBJ1-6; 7 positions agree with TRBD1. CDR3 DNA sequence: TGTGCCAGCAGGGATAGGGGGCGCAGTTCACCCCTCCACTTT. This codes for CASRDRGRSSPLHF.